This T cell receptor beta chain derives from a study of CD8 T cells in Susac syndrome. Study-wide points: The authors acknowledged that their TCR sequencing and HLA analysis involved a relatively small number of individuals.

TEMRA cells underwent FACS enrichment and CD8+ and CD4+ T cells underwent negative isolation. Reverse transcription of roughly 0.5 to 1 ug RNA was performed with random hexamers. With immunoSEQ multiplex PCR, TCR beta CDR3 was amplified across 54 Vbeta and 13 Jbeta. TCRdb recomputed calls from the immunoSEQ multiplex PCR reads with MiXCR, one row per CDR3 protein. This table holds about 300,000 distinct CDR3 sequences, approximately 85% found once. Germline CDR1 reads SGHRS; CDR2 reads YFSETQ. The CDR3 consists of 15 residues. The ends were cut back, 0 bases at V and 6 bases at J, with 16 bases in the middle. This clonotype was counted once. Its specificity is unknown.

The TCR comes from a human donor with multiple sclerosis. V is TRBV5-1 and J is TRBJ2-7; a possible D gene is TRBD2 (5 bases). Sequences were obtained from CD8+ T cells from PBMCs. CDR3 residues: CASSLASTYFVEQYF. The CDR3 nucleotides read TGCGCCAGCAGCTTGGCTAGCACTTATTTCGTCGAGCAGTACTTC.